A single sample is the source of the 7 T cell receptor beta chains below, sequenced in a study of graft-versus-host responses after intestinal transplantation. The protocol was immunoSEQ multiplex PCR, while the TCRdb copy is restricted to in-frame clones and leaves out a portion. The data hold tens of thousands of clones, with approximately 90% observed a single time. The sample was PBMCs, taken 26 days after transplant. The origin of the receptors is a human patient who received an intestinal transplant, so some T cells may come from the graft donor.

This chain connects TRBV19 to TRBJ2-3; 8 bases line up with TRBD2. This CDR3 region has 15 residues. V gave up 5 bases and J gave up 1 base; unmatched junction bases: 5. The germline gives CDR1 LNHDA, CDR2 SQIVND (reference sequence). The CDR3 sequence: CASSPSAGGTDTQYF. CDR3 coding DNA: TGTGCCAGTAGTCCCTCAGCGGGGGGCACAGATACGCAGTATTTT.

Regarding this clone: The junction shows a germline mismatch at one end, possibly a read error. V is TRBV6-5 and J is TRBJ1-1; possibly TRBD1 for D (6 bases). Germline V lookup: CDR1 MNHEY, CDR2 SVGAGI. The CDR3 spans 14 residues. For the CDR3, the DNA is TGTGCCAGCAGCTACTACAGGGCTAACACTGAAGCTTTCTTT. It translates to CASSYYRANTEAFF.

This clone was detected a few times. The chain has TRBV5-1 and TRBJ2-3, with 14 bases lining up with TRBD2. The junction had 4 bases not matched to a gene; V was cut back by 2 bases and J by 2 bases. Germline V gene data show CDR1 as SGHRS and CDR2 as YFSETQ. The CDR3 runs 17 residues. CDR3 residues: CASSLRTSGGNTDTQYF. The CDR3 DNA reads as TGCGCCAGCAGCTTAAGGACTAGCGGGGGGAACACAGATACGCAGTATTTT.

The CDR3 DNA reads as TGTGCCAGCTCAAATCCTGGGAAAGCGGGACCTGCTAACTCCTACGAGCAGTACTTC. Encoded protein: CASSNPGKAGPANSYEQYF. The rearrangement joins TRBV18 to TRBJ2-7; 7 bases fit TRBD2. Trimming took 5 bases from V and 0 from J; bases not matched to a gene: 19. CDR1 and CDR2 from the germline V gene are KGHSH and LQKENI. There are 19 residues in the CDR3.

This clone was recorded a few times. The J gene is TRBJ2-6, the V gene TRBV19, with 7 bases aligning to TRBD2. Germline CDR1 and CDR2: LNHDA and SQIVND (reference sequence). Trimming at V came to 7 bases and at J to 0 bases, leaving 3 bases not matched to a gene. The CDR3 is made up of 15 amino acids. The CDR3 spells CASTPGGSGANVLTF. The CDR3 nucleotides are TGTGCCAGTACCCCGGGGGGCTCTGGGGCCAACGTCCTGACTTTC.

The chain is built from TRBV19 and TRBJ1-1; TRBD1 matches 9 bases. V shed 6 bases and J 1 base; nucleotides not matched to a gene: 3. The CDR3 spans 14 residues. CDR1 and CDR2 (germline): LNHDA, SQIVND (reference sequence). CDR3 in DNA: TGTGCCAGTAGCCTACAGGGGGCGAACACTGAAGCTTTCTTT. Amino acids: CASSLQGANTEAFF. Looking up the rest from reference TRBV19 and TRBJ1-1 gives the full variable domain: DGGITQSPKYLFRKEGQNVTLSCEQNLNHDAMYWYRQDPGQGLRLIYYSQIVNDFQKGDIAEGYSVSREKKESFPLTVTSAQKNPTAFYLCASSLQGANTEAFFGQGTRLTVV.

The genes are TRBV7-3 and TRBJ2-2, with 11 positions matching TRBD2. Losses at the gene ends were 2 bases for V and 1 base for J; bases not matched to a gene: 0. The CDR3 is 16 residues long. The germline gives CDR1 SGHTA, CDR2 FQGTGA. The CDR3, as DNA: TGTGCCAGCAGCTTACTAGCGGGAGGGAACACCGGGGAGCTGTTTTTT. It encodes CASSLLAGGNTGELFF.